A single sample is the source of the 22 T cell receptor beta chains below, sequenced in a study of blood T cell repertoires in COVID-19. The data were produced by immunoSEQ multiplex PCR, yet TCRdb's version contains in-frame clones alone and is incomplete. Of approximately 290,000 clones detected, approximately 85% appear once; the ten largest clones hold about 0.9%. Sequencing used peripheral blood. These receptors all come from a human donor with COVID-19, enrolled during active disease. The donor label of this sample is uncertain.

This chain uses TRBV7-2 with TRBJ2-7; 9 nucleotides match TRBD2. Unmatched junction bases numbered 4, after V lost 3 bases and J lost 4 bases. The CDR3 has 14 residues. Germline CDR1 and CDR2: SGHTA and FQGNSA. This chain's CDR3 is CASSFSGSWYEQYF. In nucleotides, the CDR3 is TGTGCCAGCAGCTTTAGCGGGAGTTGGTACGAGCAGTACTTC.

The rearrangement joins TRBV6-2 or TRBV6-3 to TRBJ2-7; TRBD2 aligns across 10 bases. V shed 6 bases and J 1 base; nucleotides not matched to a gene: 3. The CDR3 length is 14 residues. Germline V gene lookup returns CDR1 MNHEY and CDR2 SVGEGT. The CDR3 loop is CASSGTSVSYEQYF. CDR3 DNA: TGTGCCAGCAGCGGGACTAGCGTTTCCTACGAGCAGTACTTC.

The sample holds a few counts of this clone. V usage is TRBV24-1 and J usage is TRBJ1-1; D is uncertain. The CDR3 covers 14 residues. Trimming took 10 bases from V and 3 from J, leaving 17 bases between them. CDR1 and CDR2 from the germline V gene are KGHDR and SFDVKD. Written as DNA, the CDR3 is TGTGCCACGAAGGAGGACGGGGTGGACACTGAAGCTTTCTTT. Its translation: CATKEDGVDTEAFF.

V usage is TRBV7-2 and J usage is TRBJ1-3; 7 bases match TRBD1. V trimming: 5 bases; J trimming: 2 bases; junction bases outside the gene matches: 6. There are 15 residues in the CDR3. CDR1 and CDR2 (germline): SGHTA, FQGNSA. CDR3 loop: CASSPQTGPGNTIYF. The CDR3, as DNA: TGTGCCAGCAGCCCTCAGACAGGGCCTGGAAACACCATATATTTT.

The genes are TRBV5-1 and TRBJ2-1; D gene ambiguous. Trimming cost V 0 bases and J 0 bases, with 7 bases left between them. The CDR3 has 15 amino acids. Germline values: CDR1 SGHRS, CDR2 YFSETQ. CDR3 residues: CASSLEPSSYNEQFF. CDR3 coding DNA: TGCGCCAGCAGCTTGGAGCCTAGCTCCTACAATGAGCAGTTCTTC.

In its sample, this clone was seen once. This CDR3 is CASSPGQGATEAFF. The CDR3 DNA follows: TGCGCCAGCAGCCCGGGACAGGGGGCCACTGAAGCTTTCTTT. V gene TRBV5-1 combines with J gene TRBJ1-1; TRBD1 agrees at 12 bases. The length of the CDR3 is 14 residues. V lost 4 bases and J lost 4; bases outside the gene matches: 2. Germline CDR1 SGHRS, CDR2 YFSETQ.

This clone was found a few times. This chain links TRBV3-1 (or the pseudogene TRBV3-2) with TRBJ1-2; 9 bases are a match to TRBD1. Germline V gene sequence: CDR1 LGHDT, CDR2 YNNKEL (reference sequence). The CDR3 length is 16 residues. V was pared by 1 base and J by 4 bases, with 7 bases of the junction left unmatched. The CDR3 DNA sequence: TGTGCCAGCAGCCAAGCACTACAGGGGGCGGGCTATGGCTACACCTTC. Its protein is CASSQALQGAGYGYTF.

The rearrangement joins TRBV6-5 to TRBJ2-6; no definite D call. Germline V gene lookup returns CDR1 MNHEY and CDR2 SVGAGI. CDR3 length: 14 residues. CDR3 in amino acids: CGASVSSGANVLTF. For the CDR3, the DNA is TGTGGGGCCAGTGTAAGCTCTGGGGCCAACGTCCTGACTTTC.

In regard to this clone: At one boundary the junction diverges from the germline segment, which might be a read error. The chain uses TRBV7-7 and TRBJ1-5; TRBD1 matches at 7 bases. Germline V gene sequence: CDR1 SSHAT, CDR2 FNYEAQ (reference sequence). CDR3 length equals 16 residues. As DNA, the CDR3 is TGTGCTAGCAGCTTAGTCGTTAAGGGGGCGAGTCAGCCCCAGCATTTT. This encodes CASSLVVKGASQPQHF.

CDR3 DNA: TGCGCCAGCAGCCAACAGGACAGGGCGTCGGGTGGCTACACCTTC. Protein: CASSQQDRASGGYTF. V and J are TRBV4-3 and TRBJ1-2; 8 positions match TRBD1. Germline lookup yields CDR1 LGHNA and CDR2 YSLEER. The CDR3 extends over 15 amino acids. V shed 2 bases and J 7 bases; nucleotides not matched to a gene: 9.

The chain is built from TRBV2 and TRBJ1-1, with a possible D match to TRBD1 (5 bases). This CDR3 region has 14 residues. Trimming took 6 bases from V and 5 from J, leaving 16 bases between them. CDR1 and CDR2 from the germline V gene are SNHLY and FYNNEI. This chain's CDR3 is CASRGTRGGTEAFF. The CDR3 region has the DNA TGTGCCAGCAGGGGAACTAGGGGAGGGACTGAAGCTTTCTTT.

Here the CDR3 reads CSAPRPGASVNTGELFF. The DNA for the CDR3 is TGCAGCGCCCCCCGGCCGGGTGCTAGCGTGAACACCGGGGAGCTGTTTTTT. This chain links TRBV29-1 with TRBJ2-2, with D perhaps matching TRBD2 (6 bases). Deletions cut 7 bases from V and 1 base from J, with 22 bases between. The V gene's germline CDR1 is SQVTM and CDR2 ANQGSEA. This CDR3 region has 17 residues.

The chain uses TRBV28 and TRBJ2-7; 9 nucleotides align to TRBD1. Germline V lookup: CDR1 MDHEN, CDR2 SYDVKM. The CDR3 has 15 residues. Trimming cost V 4 bases and J 5 bases; bases outside gene matches: 9. The CDR3, as DNA: TGTGCCAGCAGTTCCCGGGACAGGGTGATTCACGAGCAGTACTTC. Its translation: CASSSRDRVIHEQYF. The entire variable domain, with the rest obtained from reference TRBV28 and TRBJ2-7, is as follows: DVKVTQSSRYLVKRTGEKVFLECVQDMDHENMFWYRQDPGLGLRLIYFSYDVKMKEKGDIPEGYSVSREKKERFSLILESASTNQTSMYLCASSSRDRVIHEQYFGPGTRLTVT.

This clone was detected only a few times. The gene calls are TRBV7-6 and TRBJ2-1, with 14 bases aligning to TRBD2. Losses at the gene ends were 4 bases for V and 10 bases for J; bases not matched to a gene: 6. The CDR3 is 15 residues long. Per germline, CDR1 SGHVS and CDR2 FNYEAQ. This CDR3 is CASSSLTSGRAEQFF. The CDR3 nucleotides read TGTGCCAGCAGCTCCCTGACTAGCGGGAGGGCGGAGCAGTTCTTC.

The rearrangement joins TRBV5-1 to TRBJ1-1; no clear D. The CDR3 is 14 amino acids. The germline CDR1 and CDR2 sequences are SGHRS and YFSETQ. The V end was cut by 0 bases, the J end by 1 base, with 7 bases between. CDR3 amino acids: CASSLGPGNTEAFF. The DNA of the CDR3 is TGCGCCAGCAGCTTGGGACCGGGGAACACTGAAGCTTTCTTT. The full variable domain, in which reference TRBV5-1 and TRBJ1-1 provide the parts outside the CDR3, is KAGVTQTPRYLIKTRGQQVTLSCSPISGHRSVSWYQQTPGQGLQFLFEYFSETQRNKGNFPGRFSGRQFSNSRSEMNVSTLELGDSALYLCASSLGPGNTEAFFGQGTRLTVV.

The chain links TRBV19 to TRBJ1-2; the D gene is possibly TRBD1 (6 bases). CDR1 and CDR2 (germline): LNHDA, SQIVND (reference sequence). The CDR3 runs 18 residues. V gave up 5 bases and J gave up 0 bases, with 22 bases separating them. CDR3 DNA: TGTGCCAGTAGTCCCCGGACAGACACCCATATAGCTAACTATGGCTACACCTTC. It encodes CASSPRTDTHIANYGYTF.

The V gene is TRBV7-3, the J gene TRBJ2-2; TRBD2 aligns across 10 bases. This CDR3 comprises 19 residues. Germline CDR1 SGHTA, CDR2 FQGTGA. J lost 2 bases, V lost 1 base, and 10 bases had no gene match. The DNA for the CDR3 is TGTGCCAGCAGCTTAATCCCCCCTAGCGGGAGACCCAACACCGGGGAGCTGTTTTTT. It is translated as CASSLIPPSGRPNTGELFF.

V and J are TRBV5-1 and TRBJ2-5, with 8 bases that match TRBD2. CDR1 SGHRS and CDR2 YFSETQ come from the germline V gene. The CDR3 covers 14 residues. The V and J ends lost 4 bases and 4 bases, in that order; junction bases with no gene match: 6. The CDR3 DNA sequence: TGCGCCAGCAGCCCGGGGGGGTTGAGAGAGACCCAGTACTTC. Protein sequence: CASSPGGLRETQYF.

The chain employs TRBV7-2 and TRBJ2-5; D remains ambiguous. Germline-derived CDR1 and CDR2 are SGHTA and FQGNSA. The V end lost 3 bases, the J end lost 1 base, and 6 bases lay between the germline ends. The CDR3 has 13 residues. CDR3 in amino acids: CASSLSVQETQYF. The CDR3 nucleotides are TGTGCCAGCAGCTTGTCGGTCCAAGAGACCCAGTACTTC.

The chain links TRBV11-2 to TRBJ2-2; 11 positions agree with TRBD2. Unmatched junction bases numbered 2, after V lost 5 bases and J lost 0 bases. The length of the CDR3 is 16 residues. Germline lookup yields CDR1 SGHAT and CDR2 FQNNGV. The CDR3 DNA is TGTGCCAGCAGCCCGACTAGCGGGGCGAACACCGGGGAGCTGTTTTTT. Amino acid sequence: CASSPTSGANTGELFF.

The chain links TRBV7-2 to TRBJ2-2; 7 nucleotides match TRBD1. Germline values: CDR1 SGHTA, CDR2 FQGNSA. Unmatched junction bases numbered 4, after V lost 2 bases and J lost 1 base. The CDR3 runs to 16 residues. DNA of the CDR3: TGTGCCAGCAGCTTAAAGAGGGGGCAGAACACCGGGGAGCTGTTTTTT. Translating it yields CASSLKRGQNTGELFF. Supplemented by reference TRBV7-2 and TRBJ2-2, the full variable domain reads GAGVSQSPSNKVTEKGKDVELRCDPISGHTALYWYRQSLGQGLEFLIYFQGNSAPDKSGLPSDRFSAERTGGSVSTLTIQRTQQEDSAVYLCASSLKRGQNTGELFFGEGSRLTVL.

This sequence joins TRBV15 and TRBJ2-7; 15 nucleotides match TRBD2. Germline V gene sequence: CDR1 LNHNV, CDR2 YYDKDF (reference sequence). The CDR3 is made up of 20 amino acids. J was trimmed by 0 bases and V by 0 bases; bases with no gene match: 9. CDR3 loop: CATSRELGLAGGLGSYEQYF. The CDR3 coding sequence is TGTGCCACCAGCAGAGAATTGGGACTAGCGGGAGGACTGGGCTCCTACGAGCAGTACTTC. The complete variable domain, with remaining parts taken from reference TRBV15 and TRBJ2-7, reads DAMVIQNPRYQVTQFGKPVTLSCSQTLNHNVMYWYQQKSSQAPKLLFHYYDKDFNNEADTPDNFQSRRPNTSFCFLDIRSPGLGDTAMYLCATSRELGLAGGLGSYEQYFGPGTRLTVT.